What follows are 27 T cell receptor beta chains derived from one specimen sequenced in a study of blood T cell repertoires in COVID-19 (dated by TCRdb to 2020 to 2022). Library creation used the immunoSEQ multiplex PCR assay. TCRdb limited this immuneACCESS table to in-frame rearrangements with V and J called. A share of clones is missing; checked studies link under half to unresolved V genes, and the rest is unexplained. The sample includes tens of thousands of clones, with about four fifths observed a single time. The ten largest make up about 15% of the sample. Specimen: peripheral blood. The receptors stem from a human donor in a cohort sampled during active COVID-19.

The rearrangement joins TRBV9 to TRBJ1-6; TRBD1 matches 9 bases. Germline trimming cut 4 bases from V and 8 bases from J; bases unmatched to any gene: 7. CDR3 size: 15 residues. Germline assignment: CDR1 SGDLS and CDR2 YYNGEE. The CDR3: CASSPRQGGYSPLHF. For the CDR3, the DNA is TGTGCCAGCAGCCCCCGACAGGGGGGTTATTCACCCCTCCACTTT.

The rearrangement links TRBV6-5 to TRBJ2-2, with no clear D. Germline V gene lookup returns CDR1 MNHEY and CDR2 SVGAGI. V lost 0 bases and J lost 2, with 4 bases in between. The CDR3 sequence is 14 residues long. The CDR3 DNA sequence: TGTGCCAGCAGTTACTCCGGTAACACCGGGGAGCTGTTTTTT. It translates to CASSYSGNTGELFF.

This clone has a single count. CDR3 region: CASSYDGGASDTQYF. DNA for the CDR3: TGTGCCAGCAGTTACGACGGGGGGGCATCTGATACGCAGTATTTT. The gene calls are TRBV6-5 and TRBJ2-3; 8 nucleotides line up with TRBD2. The CDR3 is 15 residues long. Losses at the gene ends were 2 bases for V and 6 bases for J; bases not matched to a gene: 7. Per germline, CDR1 MNHEY and CDR2 SVGAGI.

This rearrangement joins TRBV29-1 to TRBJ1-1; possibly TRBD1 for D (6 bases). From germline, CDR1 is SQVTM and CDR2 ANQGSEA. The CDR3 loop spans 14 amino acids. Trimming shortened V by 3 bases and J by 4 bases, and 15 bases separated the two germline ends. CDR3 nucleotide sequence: TGCAGCGTTGAGTTACAGGGCGGAAGCACTGAAGCTTTCTTT. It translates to CSVELQGGSTEAFF.

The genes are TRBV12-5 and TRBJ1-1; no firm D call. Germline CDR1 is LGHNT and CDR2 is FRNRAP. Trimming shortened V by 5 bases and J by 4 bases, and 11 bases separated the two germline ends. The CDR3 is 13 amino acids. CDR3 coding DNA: TGTGCTAGTGGTCAAAGGGAGGCCACTGAAGCTTTCTTT. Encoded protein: CASGQREATEAFF.

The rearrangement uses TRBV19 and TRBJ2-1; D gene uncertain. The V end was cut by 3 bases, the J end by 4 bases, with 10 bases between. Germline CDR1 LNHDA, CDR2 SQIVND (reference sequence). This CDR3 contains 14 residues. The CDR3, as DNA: TGTGCCAGTAGTATCGACGGGTTTTACAATGAGCAGTTCTTC. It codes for CASSIDGFYNEQFF. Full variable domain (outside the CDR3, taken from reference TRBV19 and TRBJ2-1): DGGITQSPKYLFRKEGQNVTLSCEQNLNHDAMYWYRQDPGQGLRLIYYSQIVNDFQKGDIAEGYSVSREKKESFPLTVTSAQKNPTAFYLCASSIDGFYNEQFFGPGTRLTVL.

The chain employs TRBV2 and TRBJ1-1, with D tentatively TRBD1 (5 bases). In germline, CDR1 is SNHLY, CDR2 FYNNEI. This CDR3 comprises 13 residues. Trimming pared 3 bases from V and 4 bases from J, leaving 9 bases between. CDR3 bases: TGTGCCAGCAGTGACAGGGTTCTCACTGAAGCTTTCTTT. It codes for CASSDRVLTEAFF.

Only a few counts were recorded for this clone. The CDR3 DNA reads as TGTGCCAGCAGTTACTCGCGGGTATACGAGCAGTACGTC. As protein: CASSYSRVYEQYV. The chain has TRBV6-2 or TRBV6-3 and TRBJ2-7; possibly TRBD2 for D (5 bases). Trimming left V 0 bases short and J 4 bases short, with 7 bases between. The CDR3 has 13 amino acids. Germline assignment: CDR1 MNHEY and CDR2 SVGEGT.

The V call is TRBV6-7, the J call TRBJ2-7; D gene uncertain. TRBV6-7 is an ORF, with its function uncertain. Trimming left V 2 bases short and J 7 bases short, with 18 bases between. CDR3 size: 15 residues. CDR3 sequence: CASSYPLGVVREQYV. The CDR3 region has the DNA TGTGCCAGCAGTTACCCATTAGGAGTGGTTAGAGAGCAGTACGTC.

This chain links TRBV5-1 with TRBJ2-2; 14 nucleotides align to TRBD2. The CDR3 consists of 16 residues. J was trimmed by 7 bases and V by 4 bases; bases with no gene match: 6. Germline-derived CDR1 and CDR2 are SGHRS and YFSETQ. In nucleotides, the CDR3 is TGCGCCAGCAGCCCAGGGACTAGCGGGAGAATCGGGGAGCTGTTTTTT. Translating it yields CASSPGTSGRIGELFF.

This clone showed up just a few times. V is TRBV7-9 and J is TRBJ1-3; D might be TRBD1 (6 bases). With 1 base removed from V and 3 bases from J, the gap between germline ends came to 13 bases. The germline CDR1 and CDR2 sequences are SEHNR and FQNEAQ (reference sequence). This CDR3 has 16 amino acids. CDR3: CASSLDRGAIGNTIYF. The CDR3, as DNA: TGTGCCAGCAGCTTAGATCGGGGGGCGATTGGAAACACCATATATTTT.

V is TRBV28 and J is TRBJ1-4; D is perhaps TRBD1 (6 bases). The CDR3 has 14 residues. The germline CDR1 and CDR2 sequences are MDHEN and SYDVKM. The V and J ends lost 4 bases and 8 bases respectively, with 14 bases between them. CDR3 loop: CASSSPGVWEKLFF. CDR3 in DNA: TGTGCCAGCAGTTCCCCAGGGGTTTGGGAAAAACTGTTTTTT.

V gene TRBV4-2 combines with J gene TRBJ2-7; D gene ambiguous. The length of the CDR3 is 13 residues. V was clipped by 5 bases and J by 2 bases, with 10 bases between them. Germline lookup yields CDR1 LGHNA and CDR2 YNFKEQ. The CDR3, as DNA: TGTGCCAGCAGCGAGGCGACTCCCTACGAGCAGTACTTC. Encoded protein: CASSEATPYEQYF.

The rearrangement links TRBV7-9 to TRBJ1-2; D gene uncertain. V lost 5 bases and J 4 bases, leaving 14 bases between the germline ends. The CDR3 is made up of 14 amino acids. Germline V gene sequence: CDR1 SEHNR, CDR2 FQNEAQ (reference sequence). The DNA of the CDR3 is TGTGCCAGCAGCCAAGCACAGCTATTCTATGGCTACACCTTC. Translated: CASSQAQLFYGYTF.

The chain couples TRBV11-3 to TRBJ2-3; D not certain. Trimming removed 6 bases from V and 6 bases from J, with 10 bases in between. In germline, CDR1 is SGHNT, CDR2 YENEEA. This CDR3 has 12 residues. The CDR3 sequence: CASRAIADTQYF. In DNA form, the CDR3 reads TGTGCCAGCAGAGCGATAGCCGATACGCAGTATTTT. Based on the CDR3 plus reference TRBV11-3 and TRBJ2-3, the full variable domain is EAGVVQSPRYKIIEKKQPVAFWCNPISGHNTLYWYLQNLGQGPELLIRYENEEAVDDSQLPKDRFSAERLKGVDSTLKIQPAELGDSAVYLCASRAIADTQYFGPGTRLTVL.

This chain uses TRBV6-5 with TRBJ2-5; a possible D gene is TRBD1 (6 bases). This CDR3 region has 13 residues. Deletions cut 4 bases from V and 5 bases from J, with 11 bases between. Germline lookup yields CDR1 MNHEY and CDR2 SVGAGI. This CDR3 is CASSFQGTETQYF. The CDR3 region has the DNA TGTGCCAGCAGTTTTCAGGGGACGGAGACCCAGTACTTC.

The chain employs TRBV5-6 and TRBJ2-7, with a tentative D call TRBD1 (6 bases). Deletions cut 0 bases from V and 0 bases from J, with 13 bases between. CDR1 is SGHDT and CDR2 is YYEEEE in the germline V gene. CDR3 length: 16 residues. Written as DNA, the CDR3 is TGTGCCAGCAGCTTGGTCCAGGACAGCCTCTCCTACGAGCAGTACTTC. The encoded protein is CASSLVQDSLSYEQYF.

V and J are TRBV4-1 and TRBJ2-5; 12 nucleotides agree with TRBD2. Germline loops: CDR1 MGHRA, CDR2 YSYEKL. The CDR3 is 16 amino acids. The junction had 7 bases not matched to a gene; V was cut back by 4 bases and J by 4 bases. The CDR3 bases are TGCGCCAGCAGCCCCAGACTAGCGGGAGAGGGAGAGACCCAGTACTTC. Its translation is CASSPRLAGEGETQYF.

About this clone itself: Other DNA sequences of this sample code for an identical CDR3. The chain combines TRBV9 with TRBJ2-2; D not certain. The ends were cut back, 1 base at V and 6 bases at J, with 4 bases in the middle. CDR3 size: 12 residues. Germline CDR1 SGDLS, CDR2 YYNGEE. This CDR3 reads CASSVRSGELFF. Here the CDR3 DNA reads TGTGCCAGCAGCGTACGTTCCGGGGAGCTGTTTTTT.

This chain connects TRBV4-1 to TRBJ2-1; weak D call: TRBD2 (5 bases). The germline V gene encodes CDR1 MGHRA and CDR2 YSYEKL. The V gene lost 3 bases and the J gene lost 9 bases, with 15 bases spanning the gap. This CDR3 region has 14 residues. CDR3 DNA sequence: TGCGCCAGCAGCCATAGCTATTCTGCGGGTGAGCAGTTCTTC. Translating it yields CASSHSYSAGEQFF.

This CDR3 reads CASSYWPPLGYEQFF. The CDR3 region has the DNA TGTGCCAGCAGTTATTGGCCCCCTCTAGGCTATGAGCAGTTCTTC. The chain uses TRBV6-2 or TRBV6-3 and TRBJ2-1, with no clear D. V dropped 3 bases and J dropped 8 bases, with 17 bases sitting between them. This CDR3 has 15 residues. From germline, CDR1 is MNHEY and CDR2 SVGEGT.

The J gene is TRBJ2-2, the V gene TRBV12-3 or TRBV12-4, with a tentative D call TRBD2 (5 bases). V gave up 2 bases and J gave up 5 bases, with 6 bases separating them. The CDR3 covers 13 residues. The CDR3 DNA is TGTGCCAGCAGTTTAAGGGAGACCGGGGAGCTGTTTTTT. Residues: CASSLRETGELFF.

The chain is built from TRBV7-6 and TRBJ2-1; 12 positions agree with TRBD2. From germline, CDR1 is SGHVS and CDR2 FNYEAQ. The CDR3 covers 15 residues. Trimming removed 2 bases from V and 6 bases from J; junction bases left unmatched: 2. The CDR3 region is CASSLTGLAGNEQFF. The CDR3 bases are TGTGCCAGCAGCTTAACGGGACTAGCGGGCAATGAGCAGTTCTTC.

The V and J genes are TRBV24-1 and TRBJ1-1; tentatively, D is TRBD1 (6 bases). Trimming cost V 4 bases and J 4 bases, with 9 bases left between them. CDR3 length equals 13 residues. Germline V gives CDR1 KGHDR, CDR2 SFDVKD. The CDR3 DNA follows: TGTGCCACCAGTGAGTCGACAGGCACTGAAGCTTTCTTT. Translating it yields CATSESTGTEAFF.

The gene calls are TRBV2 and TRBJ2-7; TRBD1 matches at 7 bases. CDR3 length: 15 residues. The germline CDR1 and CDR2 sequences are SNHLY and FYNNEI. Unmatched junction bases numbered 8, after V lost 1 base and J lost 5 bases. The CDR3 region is CASSEDRGIMDEQYF. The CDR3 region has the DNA TGTGCCAGCAGTGAAGACAGGGGAATTATGGACGAGCAGTACTTC.

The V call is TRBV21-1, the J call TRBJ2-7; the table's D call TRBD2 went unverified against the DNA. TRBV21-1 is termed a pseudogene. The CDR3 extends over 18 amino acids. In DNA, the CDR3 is TGTGCCAGCAGCAAAAAACCCACCGGCGGCGGGAGGGCAAACGAGCAGTACGTC. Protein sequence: CASSKKPTGGGRANEQYV.

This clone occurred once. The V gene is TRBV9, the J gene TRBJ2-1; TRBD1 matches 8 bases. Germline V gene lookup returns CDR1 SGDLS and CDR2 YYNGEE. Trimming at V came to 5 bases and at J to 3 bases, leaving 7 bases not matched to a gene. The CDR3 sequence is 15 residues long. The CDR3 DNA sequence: TGTGCCAGCAGTCTAACCGGGACAGGCTACAATGAGCAGTTCTTC. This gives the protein CASSLTGTGYNEQFF.